This entry describes one T cell receptor beta chain. The data originate from a study of blood T cell repertoires in COVID-19. There are 14 residues in the CDR3. J lost 7 bases, V lost 7 bases, and 9 bases had no gene match. Germline CDR1 MNHEY, CDR2 SVGAGI. Original processing notes: Reference gene primers were amplified, and this amplification served to estimate nucleated cell counts. The table came from immunoSEQ multiplex PCR; TCRdb's copy has only in-frame clones and leaves some out. Clone size and V and J calls were adopted from that table, with D and trimming inferred from the DNA. The sample has around 260,000 clones, 83% seen once.

Sequenced input: peripheral blood. The chain joins TRBV6-5 to TRBJ2-1, with 8 bases matching TRBD2. The receptor comes from a man between 60 and 75 years old who had recovered from COVID-19. CDR3 region: CASTKSGSWNEQFF. The DNA for the CDR3 is TGTGCCAGCACCAAAAGCGGGAGTTGGAATGAGCAGTTCTTC.